This is a list of T cell receptor beta chains from one sample in a study of immune heterogeneity within non-small cell lung tumors. TCRdb passed the multiplex PCR reads through MiXCR, listing each CDR3 protein once. The sample carries 7,000 to 8,500 distinct CDR3 sequences, under 25% recorded once. Sequencing was performed on lung tumor tissue. The receptors were gathered from a man aged 55 to 70 with non-small cell lung cancer. Both conserved end residues are part of each CDR3. The order of the fields is D gene, clone size, V gene, J gene, CDR3 DNA, CDR3 protein. D genes are given only for firm matches. For some rows the clone size is stated as once, few or many, or as a class when expanded; others skip it.

D gene: TRBD2; clone size: .; V gene: TRBV30; J gene: TRBJ2-1; CDR3 DNA: TGTGCCTGGAGTGTATCTCTAGCGGGAGTCGACAATGAGCAGTTCTTC; CDR3 protein: CAWSVSLAGVDNEQFF
D gene: .; clone size: few; V gene: TRBV6-1; J gene: TRBJ2-1; CDR3 DNA: TGTGCCGGAATGGGCCTAATACCCAATGACCAGTTCTTC; CDR3 protein: CAGMGLIPNDQFF
D gene: TRBD2; clone size: .; V gene: TRBV14; J gene: TRBJ2-3; CDR3 DNA: TGTGCCAGCAGCCAAGAGTACCGACTAGCGCTCACAGATACGAAGTATTTT; CDR3 protein: CASSQEYRLALTDTKYF
D gene: TRBD2; clone size: medium-sized; V gene: TRBV5-1; J gene: TRBJ2-2; CDR3 DNA: TGCGCCAGCAGCTTGGAAGGACTAGCAGTCGGGGAGCTGTTTTTT; CDR3 protein: CASSLEGLAVGELFF
D gene: .; clone size: medium-sized; V gene: TRBV30; J gene: TRBJ1-5; CDR3 DNA: TGTGCCTGGAGTTCCTTCTCGGGGGCCAATCAGCCCCAGCATTTT; CDR3 protein: CAWSSFSGANQPQHF
D gene: .; clone size: .; V gene: TRBV7-2; J gene: TRBJ2-6; CDR3 DNA: TGTGCCAGCAGCCCCTCGGTGGCCAACGTCCTGACTTTC; CDR3 protein: CASSPSVANVLTF
D gene: .; clone size: .; V gene: TRBV4-1; J gene: TRBJ2-3; CDR3 DNA: TGCGCCAGCAGCCTCAGCGTCCTGGCATGGGATACGCAGTATTTT; CDR3 protein: CASSLSVLAWDTQYF
D gene: .; clone size: medium-sized; V gene: TRBV28; J gene: TRBJ2-2; CDR3 DNA: TGTGCCAGCAGTTTTGGAGACAGACCGAACACCGGGGAGCTGTTTTTT; CDR3 protein: CASSFGDRPNTGELFF
D gene: TRBD1; clone size: many; V gene: TRBV18; J gene: TRBJ2-3; CDR3 DNA: TGTGCCAGCTCACTCCCAAACCGGGACAGGGGGCGGACAACCCTGGATACGCAGTATTTT; CDR3 protein: CASSLPNRDRGRTTLDTQYF
D gene: .; clone size: many; V gene: TRBV7-3; J gene: TRBJ1-2; CDR3 DNA: TGTGCCAGCAGCTCCTATCCCGGTGGCTACACCTTC; CDR3 protein: CASSSYPGGYTF
D gene: TRBD1; clone size: many; V gene: TRBV19; J gene: TRBJ1-5; CDR3 DNA: TGTGCCAGTAGTCTCGGGACAGCAAATCAGCCCCAGCATTTT; CDR3 protein: CASSLGTANQPQHF
D gene: .; clone size: medium-sized; V gene: TRBV5-1; J gene: TRBJ2-6; CDR3 DNA: TGCGCCAGCAGTCTCGCCAGAACCAACTCTGGGGCCAACGTCCTGACTTTC; CDR3 protein: CASSLARTNSGANVLTF
D gene: TRBD2; clone size: .; V gene: TRBV7-2; J gene: TRBJ2-2; CDR3 DNA: TGTGCCAGCAGCTTAATAGGTAGCGGGAGATTGCCCGGGGAGCTGTTTTTT; CDR3 protein: CASSLIGSGRLPGELFF
D gene: TRBD2; clone size: .; V gene: TRBV4-1; J gene: TRBJ2-1; CDR3 DNA: TGCGCCAGCAGCCAACCTCTAGCGGGAGGCGTCGGTGAGCAGTTCTTC; CDR3 protein: CASSQPLAGGVGEQFF
D gene: .; clone size: many; V gene: TRBV18; J gene: TRBJ1-1; CDR3 DNA: TGTGCCAGCTCACCACTGAACGACGAGGTAACTGAAGCTTTCTTT; CDR3 protein: CASSPLNDEVTEAFF
D gene: TRBD2; clone size: few; V gene: TRBV5-6; J gene: TRBJ2-1; CDR3 DNA: TGTGCCAGCAGCTTTTTTGCGGGGGGCTATTATGAGCAGTTCTTC; CDR3 protein: CASSFFAGGYYEQFF
D gene: .; clone size: .; V gene: TRBV28; J gene: TRBJ1-5; CDR3 DNA: TGTCCCAGCACCCTAGGCCCCCCGGGGGGCAATCGGCCCCAGCATTTT; CDR3 protein: CPSTLGPPGGNRPQHF
D gene: .; clone size: medium-sized; V gene: TRBV6-1; J gene: TRBJ1-1; CDR3 DNA: TGTGCCAGCAGTCGGGGCACGACGAACACTGAAGCTTTCTTT; CDR3 protein: CASSRGTTNTEAFF
D gene: .; clone size: many; V gene: TRBV20-1; J gene: TRBJ2-5; CDR3 DNA: TGCAGTGCTAGGCTAGCAAAAGAGACCCAGTACTTC; CDR3 protein: CSARLAKETQYF
D gene: .; clone size: many; V gene: TRBV6-1; J gene: TRBJ1-1; CDR3 DNA: TGTGCCAGCAGTTGGATGAACACTGAAGCTTTCTTT; CDR3 protein: CASSWMNTEAFF
D gene: TRBD2; clone size: few; V gene: TRBV5-5; J gene: TRBJ2-3; CDR3 DNA: TGTGCCAGCAGCTTTGGGGGAGGGACAGATACGCAGTATTTT; CDR3 protein: CASSFGGGTDTQYF
D gene: .; clone size: .; V gene: TRBV19; J gene: TRBJ2-6; CDR3 DNA: TGTGCCATTAGTCTCCAGACAGGAGGACTGGGGGCCAACGTCCTGACTTTC; CDR3 protein: CAISLQTGGLGANVLTF
D gene: .; clone size: many; V gene: TRBV9; J gene: TRBJ2-1; CDR3 DNA: TGTGCCAGCAGCCCCAGGGGGGGGAGCTCCTACAATGAGCAGTTCTTC; CDR3 protein: CASSPRGGSSYNEQFF